Below, 31 T cell receptor beta chains from the same sample are listed, as sequenced in a study of T cell responses to AZD1222 COVID-19 vaccine. The table came from immunoSEQ multiplex PCR; TCRdb's copy has only in-frame clones and leaves some out. The data contain about 160,000 clones, 90% to 95% of them singletons. The specimen was peripheral blood, collected on day 0 of AZD1222 vaccination. Receptors were obtained from an adult in good health.

The J gene is TRBJ2-5, the V gene TRBV11-2, with 9 bases matching TRBD1. V lost 2 bases to trimming and J lost 5 bases; unmatched junction nucleotides: 9. The CDR3 loop spans 16 amino acids. Germline loops: CDR1 SGHAT, CDR2 FQNNGV. The chain's CDR3 is CASSLFGTGRVETQYF. In DNA, the CDR3 is TGTGCCAGCAGCTTATTTGGGACAGGGAGAGTCGAGACCCAGTACTTC. Full variable domain (rest looked up from reference TRBV11-2 and TRBJ2-5): EAGVAQSPRYKIIEKRQSVAFWCNPISGHATLYWYQQILGQGPKLLIQFQNNGVVDDSQLPKDRFSAERLKGVDSTLKIQPAKLEDSAVYLCASSLFGTGRVETQYFGPGTRLLVL.

The gene calls are TRBV3-1 (or the pseudogene TRBV3-2) and TRBJ1-1; no clear D gene. The germline gives CDR1 LGHDT, CDR2 YNNKEL (reference sequence). The CDR3 contains 13 residues. Trimming shortened V by 4 bases and J by 3 bases, and 9 bases separated the two germline ends. CDR3 in DNA: TGTGCCAGCAGCCGGACTCGTGACACTGAAGCTTTCTTT. Translated: CASSRTRDTEAFF.

This clone has only a few counts. The chain links TRBV2 to TRBJ2-5; TRBD2 agrees at 8 bases. The CDR3 is 21 residues long. Looked up from germline, CDR1 is SNHLY and CDR2 is FYNNEI. The trim removed 4 bases at V and 4 bases at J, leaving 26 bases unmatched. CDR3 nucleotide sequence: TGTGCCAGCAGTGCCTCCTTCCTCGGAGCTGGTTCCAGCGGGAGAAGAGAGACCCAGTACTTC. Protein product: CASSASFLGAGSSGRRETQYF. The full variable domain, completed using reference TRBV2 and TRBJ2-5, is EPEVTQTPSHQVTQMGQEVILRCVPISNHLYFYWYRQILGQKVEFLVSFYNNEISEKSEIFDDQFSVERPDGSNFTLKIRSTKLEDSAMYFCASSASFLGAGSSGRRETQYFGPGTRLLVL.

This sequence joins TRBV2 and TRBJ2-5; D tentatively reads TRBD1 or TRBD2 (6 bases each). The CDR3 is 14 amino acids. Germline values: CDR1 SNHLY, CDR2 FYNNEI. The V end was cut by 7 bases, the J end by 1 base, with 13 bases between. The CDR3 DNA follows: TGTGCCAGCATCGGGGGCGGCCTCCAAGAGACCCAGTACTTC. Amino acid sequence: CASIGGGLQETQYF.

This sequence joins TRBV19 and TRBJ2-3, with D perhaps TRBD2 (7 bases). V was cut by 7 bases and J by 3 bases, with 14 bases left in between. The CDR3 totals 14 residues. CDR1 is LNHDA, CDR2 SQIVND, per germline (reference sequence). The CDR3 DNA reads as TGTGCCAGTACACCGGGGGGCTGGACAGATACGCAGTATTTT. It specifies CASTPGGWTDTQYF.

V gene TRBV6-2 or TRBV6-3 combines with J gene TRBJ2-7; 10 positions agree with TRBD2. The germline CDR1 and CDR2 sequences are MNHEY and SVGEGT. The trim removed 5 bases at V and 6 bases at J, leaving 10 bases unmatched. The CDR3 loop spans 15 amino acids. CDR3 in DNA: TGTGCCAGCAGTCGAGGAGCGGGGGGGGTAGGCGAGCAGTACGTC. This encodes CASSRGAGGVGEQYV.

The V gene is TRBV3-1 (or the pseudogene TRBV3-2), the J gene TRBJ1-2, with D tentatively TRBD1 (6 bases). The CDR3 sequence is 16 residues long. Germline-derived CDR1 and CDR2 are LGHDT and YNNKEL (reference sequence). V gave up 1 base and J gave up 4 bases, with 16 bases separating them. CDR3 sequence reads: CASSQGLRQEGYGYTF. Here the CDR3 DNA reads TGTGCCAGCAGCCAAGGCCTACGACAGGAGGGCTATGGCTACACCTTC.

J is TRBJ2-5 and V is TRBV27, with a weak D call TRBD1 (6 bases). Germline assignment: CDR1 MNHEY and CDR2 SMNVEV (reference sequence). CDR3 length: 13 residues. V lost 7 bases and J lost 4, with 13 bases in between. CDR3 residues: CASNSQGGETQYF. DNA for the CDR3: TGTGCCAGCAATTCCCAAGGGGGAGAGACCCAGTACTTC.

A remark on this clone: Other DNA sequences in this sample translate to the same CDR3. The V and J genes are TRBV19 and TRBJ1-6, with TRBD1 as a possible D gene (6 bases). The CDR3 sequence is 13 residues long. The ends were cut back, 5 bases at V and 7 bases at J, with 9 bases in the middle. Germline CDR1 and CDR2: LNHDA and SQIVND (reference sequence). CDR3 coding DNA: TGTGCCAGTAGTCCGGGGGGCAATTCACCCCTCCACTTT. Translating gives CASSPGGNSPLHF.

The chain couples TRBV18 to TRBJ2-2; D remains ambiguous. Germline V gives CDR1 KGHSH, CDR2 LQKENI. V lost 0 bases to trimming and J lost 1 base, with 6 bases between them. The CDR3 loop spans 15 amino acids. The CDR3 nucleotides read TGTGCCAGCTCACCACCAGGCCTGAACACCGGGGAGCTGTTTTTT. Its protein product is CASSPPGLNTGELFF.

The chain joins TRBV12-3 or TRBV12-4 to TRBJ2-5; tentative D call: TRBD2 (6 bases). Deletions cut 8 bases from V and 1 base from J, with 11 bases between. This CDR3 contains 13 residues. DNA of the CDR3: TGTGCCAGCGGGAGGCCGGGCCAAGAGACCCAGTACTTC. Its protein is CASGRPGQETQYF.

The chain combines TRBV19 with TRBJ1-1; D gene uncertain. Per the germline V gene, CDR1 is LNHDA and CDR2 is SQIVND (reference sequence). V lost 5 bases and J lost 7, with 11 bases in between. The CDR3 has 12 amino acids. CDR3 DNA sequence: TGTGCCAGTAGTTACGGACGAAGTGAAGCTTTCTTT. Translated: CASSYGRSEAFF.

The rearrangement uses TRBV27 and TRBJ1-2; no clear D. The V end was cut by 5 bases, the J end by 4 bases, with 11 bases between. Germline V CDR1 and CDR2: MNHEY, SMNVEV (reference sequence). The CDR3 loop spans 13 amino acids. The CDR3 protein is CASSAQGPYGYTF. The CDR3, as DNA: TGTGCCAGCAGTGCTCAAGGTCCCTATGGCTACACCTTC.

This clone was detected once. This sequence joins TRBV18 and TRBJ2-7; D perhaps matches TRBD1 (5 bases). V shed 0 bases and J shed 4 bases, with 10 bases lying between them. From germline, CDR1 is KGHSH and CDR2 LQKENI. The CDR3 has 14 residues. In DNA, the CDR3 is TGTGCCAGCTCACCACCGGGAAGACAGTACGAGCAGTACGTC. It is translated as CASSPPGRQYEQYV.

The rearrangement uses TRBV7-9 and TRBJ2-7; no firm D call. V was clipped by 2 bases and J by 7 bases, with 12 bases between them. The CDR3 contains 13 residues. CDR1 is SEHNR and CDR2 is FQNEAQ in the germline V gene (reference sequence). In DNA, the CDR3 is TGTGCCAGCAGCTTATTAGGCGATGGGGAGCAGTACGTC. This codes for CASSLLGDGEQYV.

In this sample, this clone turned up once. V gene TRBV7-3 combines with J gene TRBJ2-1; tentatively, D is TRBD2 (6 bases). CDR1 and CDR2 from the germline V gene are SGHTA and FQGTGA. This CDR3 is 14 amino acids long. The V end was cut by 5 bases, the J end by 8 bases, with 16 bases between. The CDR3 DNA is TGTGCCAGCAGCCCACTGGGAGGTATCGATGAGCAGTTCTTC. The encoded protein is CASSPLGGIDEQFF.

CDR3 residues: CASSVGGIGLAGDTQYF. In DNA form, the CDR3 reads TGTGCCAGCAGCGTAGGGGGGATAGGACTAGCGGGAGATACGCAGTATTTT. This sequence joins TRBV9 and TRBJ2-3, with 11 nucleotides matching TRBD2. V trimming: 0 bases; J trimming: 5 bases; junction bases outside the gene matches: 8. This CDR3 has 17 residues. Germline V CDR1 and CDR2: SGDLS, YYNGEE. Full variable domain (rest looked up from reference TRBV9 and TRBJ2-3): DSGVTQTPKHLITATGQRVTLRCSPRSGDLSVYWYQQSLDQGLQFLIQYYNGEERAKGNILERFSAQQFPDLHSELNLSSLELGDSALYFCASSVGGIGLAGDTQYFGPGTRLTVL.

V usage is TRBV29-1 and J usage is TRBJ1-1; 8 nucleotides match TRBD1. The germline gives CDR1 SQVTM, CDR2 ANQGSEA. J was trimmed by 1 base and V by 6 bases; bases with no gene match: 4. This CDR3 has 13 amino acids. Here the CDR3 reads CSVTGAGNTEAFF. Written as DNA, the CDR3 is TGCAGCGTGACAGGGGCTGGGAACACTGAAGCTTTCTTT.

The chain links TRBV4-1 to TRBJ2-5, with 9 nucleotides matching TRBD2. Losses at the gene ends were 1 base for V and 1 base for J; bases not matched to a gene: 7. Germline V gene sequence: CDR1 MGHRA, CDR2 YSYEKL. The CDR3 consists of 17 residues. CDR3: CASSQGRAGGPQETQYF. CDR3 sequence (DNA): TGCGCCAGCAGCCAAGGAAGGGCGGGGGGGCCCCAAGAGACCCAGTACTTC.

J is TRBJ2-2 and V is TRBV27, with TRBD1 identical over 8 bases. With V trimmed by 5 bases and J by 6 bases, 5 bases remained unmatched. The CDR3 sequence is 14 residues long. The V gene's germline CDR1 is MNHEY and CDR2 SMNVEV (reference sequence). The CDR3 nucleotides are TGTGCCAGCAGTGAGGGACAGGCAGCCGGGGAGCTGTTTTTT. Protein: CASSEGQAAGELFF.

In this sample, this clone turned up once. The chain employs TRBV18 and TRBJ1-6; D not certain. The CDR3 runs 16 residues. CDR1 is KGHSH and CDR2 is LQKENI in the germline V gene. Trimming left V 3 bases short and J 0 bases short, with 9 bases between. The DNA of the CDR3 is TGTGCCAGCTCACCGACGAGGAGCTCCTATAATTCACCCCTCCACTTT. It codes for CASSPTRSSYNSPLHF.

The rearrangement links TRBV19 to TRBJ1-4; possibly TRBD1 for D (5 bases). V was clipped by 6 bases and J by 8 bases, with 19 bases between them. The CDR3 totals 15 residues. CDR1 LNHDA and CDR2 SQIVND come from the germline V gene (reference sequence). In DNA, the CDR3 is TGTGCCAGTAGCTTGACAGCGGAGGGTTTCGAAAAACTGTTTTTT. Its translation is CASSLTAEGFEKLFF.

CDR3 sequence (DNA): TGTGCCAGCAGTTTCAGGGGGAGCAATCAGCCCCAGCATTTT. As protein: CASSFRGSNQPQHF. The chain recombines TRBV27 with TRBJ1-5; 7 bases line up with TRBD1. There are 14 residues in the CDR3. V shed 3 bases and J 1 base; nucleotides not matched to a gene: 0. CDR1 MNHEY and CDR2 SMNVEV come from the germline V gene (reference sequence).

The V call is TRBV5-6, the J call TRBJ2-7; TRBD2 agrees at 9 bases. Germline V CDR1 and CDR2: SGHDT, YYEEEE. J lost 6 bases, V lost 0 bases, and 4 bases had no gene match. CDR3 length: 14 amino acids. This CDR3 reads CASSLASGTVEQYV. The DNA for the CDR3 is TGTGCCAGCAGCTTGGCTAGCGGGACGGTCGAGCAGTACGTC.

This clone appeared a few times. V and J are TRBV7-2 and TRBJ1-4; D is perhaps TRBD1 (6 bases). The V end lost 4 bases, the J end lost 4 bases, and 16 bases lay between the germline ends. This CDR3 region has 16 residues. CDR1 and CDR2 (germline): SGHTA, FQGNSA. The CDR3: CASSSRGGHDNEKLFF. The CDR3 region has the DNA TGTGCCAGCAGCTCCAGAGGGGGGCATGATAATGAAAAACTGTTTTTT.

V gene TRBV28 combines with J gene TRBJ2-7; 13 bases map to TRBD2. The V and J ends lost 6 bases and 4 bases, in that order; junction bases with no gene match: 6. CDR3 length: 15 amino acids. Germline V gives CDR1 MDHEN, CDR2 SYDVKM. CDR3 in amino acids: CASRAGLAGNYEQYV. The CDR3 DNA reads as TGTGCCAGCAGGGCGGGACTAGCGGGGAATTACGAGCAGTACGTC.

The rearrangement joins TRBV7-3 to TRBJ2-1; D remains ambiguous. CDR1 is SGHTA and CDR2 is FQGTGA in the germline V gene. The CDR3 has 11 amino acids. The V end was cut by 2 bases, the J end by 8 bases, with 4 bases between. CDR3 residues: CASSLGDEQFF. As DNA, the CDR3 is TGTGCCAGCAGCTTAGGTGATGAGCAGTTCTTC.

This chain uses TRBV11-2 with TRBJ1-5, with D uncertain. The CDR3 contains 15 residues. Between the trimmed V and J ends, which lost 0 bases and 0 bases, there was a span of 6 bases. Germline V gene sequence: CDR1 SGHAT, CDR2 FQNNGV. CDR3 nucleotide sequence: TGTGCCAGCAGCTTAGAACGGGGTAGCAATCAGCCCCAGCATTTT. Translating gives CASSLERGSNQPQHF.

The chain is built from TRBV7-2 and TRBJ1-4; D is uncertain. The CDR3 contains 15 residues. Trimming removed 5 bases at V and 4 bases at J, with 14 bases between. The germline gives CDR1 SGHTA, CDR2 FQGNSA. The chain's CDR3 is CASSPAGRNNEKLFF. In nucleotides, the CDR3 is TGTGCCAGCAGCCCTGCTGGCAGGAATAATGAAAAACTGTTTTTT.

This chain connects TRBV4-3 to TRBJ1-1; tentatively, D is TRBD1 (5 bases). This CDR3 is 14 amino acids long. Between the trimmed V and J ends, which lost 0 bases and 6 bases, there was a span of 11 bases. Per the germline V gene, CDR1 is LGHNA and CDR2 is YSLEER. CDR3 amino acids: CASSQDPVGAEAFF. The CDR3 region has the DNA TGCGCCAGCAGCCAAGATCCAGTAGGGGCTGAAGCTTTCTTT.

This rearrangement joins TRBV20-1 to TRBJ2-3; the D gene is possibly TRBD2 (6 bases). The V end was cut by 3 bases, the J end by 1 base, with 14 bases between. Germline CDR1 and CDR2: DFQATT and SNEGSKA (reference sequence). The CDR3 extends over 15 amino acids. CDR3 DNA sequence: TGCAGTGCTAGTGGTCGGGAGTATGGCACAGATACGCAGTATTTT. It is translated as CSASGREYGTDTQYF.